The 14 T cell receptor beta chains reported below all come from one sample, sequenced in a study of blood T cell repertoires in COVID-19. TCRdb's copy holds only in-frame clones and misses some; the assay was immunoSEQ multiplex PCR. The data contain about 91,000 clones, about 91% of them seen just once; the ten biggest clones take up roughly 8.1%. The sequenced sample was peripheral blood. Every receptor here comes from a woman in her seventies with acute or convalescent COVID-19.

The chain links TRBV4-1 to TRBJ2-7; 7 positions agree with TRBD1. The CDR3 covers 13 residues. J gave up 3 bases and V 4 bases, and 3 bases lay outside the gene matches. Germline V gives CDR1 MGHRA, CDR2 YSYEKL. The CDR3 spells CASSRQGDYEQYF. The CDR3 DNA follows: TGCGCCAGCAGCCGACAGGGAGACTACGAGCAGTACTTC.

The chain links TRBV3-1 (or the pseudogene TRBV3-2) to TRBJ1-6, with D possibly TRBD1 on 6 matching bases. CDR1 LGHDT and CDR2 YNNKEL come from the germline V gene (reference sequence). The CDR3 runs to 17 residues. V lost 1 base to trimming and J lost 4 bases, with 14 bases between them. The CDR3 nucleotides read TGTGCCAGCAGCCAAGTTGTACCGACAGGATATAATTCACCCCTCCACTTT. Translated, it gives CASSQVVPTGYNSPLHF.

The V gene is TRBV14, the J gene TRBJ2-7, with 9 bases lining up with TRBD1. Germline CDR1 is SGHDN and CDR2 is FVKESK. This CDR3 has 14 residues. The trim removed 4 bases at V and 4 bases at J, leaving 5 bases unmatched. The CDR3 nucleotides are TGTGCCAGCAGCCCAGGGACAGGGCGGTACGAGCAGTACTTC. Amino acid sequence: CASSPGTGRYEQYF. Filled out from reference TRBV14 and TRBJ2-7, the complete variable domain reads EAGVTQFPSHSVIEKGQTVTLRCDPISGHDNLYWYRRVMGKEIKFLLHFVKESKQDESGMPNNRFLAERTGGTYSTLKVQPAELEDSGVYFCASSPGTGRYEQYFGPGTRLTVT.

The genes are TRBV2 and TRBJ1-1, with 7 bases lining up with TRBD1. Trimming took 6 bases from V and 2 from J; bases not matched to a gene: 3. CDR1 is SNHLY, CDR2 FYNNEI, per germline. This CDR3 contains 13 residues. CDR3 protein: CASRRTGNTEAFF. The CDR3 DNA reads TGTGCCAGCAGGCGGACAGGCAACACTGAAGCTTTCTTT.

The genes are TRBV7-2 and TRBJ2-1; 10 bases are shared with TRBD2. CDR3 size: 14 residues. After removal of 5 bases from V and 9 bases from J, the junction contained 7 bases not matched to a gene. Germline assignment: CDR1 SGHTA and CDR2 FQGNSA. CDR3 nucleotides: TGTGCCAGCAGCGCATCTAGCGGGAGAACTGAGCAGTTCTTC. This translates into CASSASSGRTEQFF.

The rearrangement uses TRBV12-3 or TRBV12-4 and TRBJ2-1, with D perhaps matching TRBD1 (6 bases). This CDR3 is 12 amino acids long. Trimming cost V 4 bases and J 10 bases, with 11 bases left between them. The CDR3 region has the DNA TGTGCCAGCAGTTCAGGGGTAGGCGAGCAGTTCTTC. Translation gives CASSSGVGEQFF.

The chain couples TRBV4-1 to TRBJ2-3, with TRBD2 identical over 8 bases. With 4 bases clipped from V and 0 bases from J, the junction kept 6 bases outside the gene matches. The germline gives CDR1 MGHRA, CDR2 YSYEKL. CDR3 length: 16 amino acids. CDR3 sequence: CASSPRTSLSTDTQYF. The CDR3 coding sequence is TGCGCCAGCAGCCCGCGGACTAGCCTTAGCACAGATACGCAGTATTTT.

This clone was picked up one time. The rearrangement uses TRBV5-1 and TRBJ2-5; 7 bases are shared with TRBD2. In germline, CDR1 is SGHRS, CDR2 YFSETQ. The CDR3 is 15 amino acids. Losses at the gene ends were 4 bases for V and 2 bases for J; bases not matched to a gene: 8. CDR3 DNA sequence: TGCGCCAGCAGCACCCTCCGGGAGGCTCAAGAGACCCAGTACTTC. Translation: CASSTLREAQETQYF.

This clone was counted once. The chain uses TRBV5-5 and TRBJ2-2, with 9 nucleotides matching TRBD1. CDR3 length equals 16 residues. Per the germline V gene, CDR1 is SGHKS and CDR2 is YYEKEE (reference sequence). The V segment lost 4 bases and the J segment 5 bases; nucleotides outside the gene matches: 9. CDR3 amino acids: CASSPWTGAGTGELFF. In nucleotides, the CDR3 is TGTGCCAGCAGCCCTTGGACAGGGGCGGGGACCGGGGAGCTGTTTTTT.

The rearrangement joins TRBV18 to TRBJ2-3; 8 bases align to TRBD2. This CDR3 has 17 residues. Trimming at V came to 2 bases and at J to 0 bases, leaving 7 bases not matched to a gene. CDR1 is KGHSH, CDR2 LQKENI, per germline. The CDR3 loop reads CASSPFPGGASTDTQYF. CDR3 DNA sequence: TGTGCCAGCTCACCATTCCCGGGGGGGGCCAGCACAGATACGCAGTATTTT.

CDR3 DNA: TGTGCCACCAGCAGAGGAGACGGGTCCTATAATTCACCCCTCCACTTT. Protein product: CATSRGDGSYNSPLHF. This chain connects TRBV15 to TRBJ1-6; D is unresolved. Trimming shortened V by 1 base and J by 1 base, and 8 bases separated the two germline ends. Germline V CDR1 and CDR2: LNHNV, YYDKDF (reference sequence). This CDR3 is 16 amino acids long. The full variable domain, in which reference TRBV15 and TRBJ1-6 provide the parts outside the CDR3, is DAMVIQNPRYQVTQFGKPVTLSCSQTLNHNVMYWYQQKSSQAPKLLFHYYDKDFNNEADTPDNFQSRRPNTSFCFLDIRSPGLGDTAMYLCATSRGDGSYNSPLHFGNGTRLTVT.

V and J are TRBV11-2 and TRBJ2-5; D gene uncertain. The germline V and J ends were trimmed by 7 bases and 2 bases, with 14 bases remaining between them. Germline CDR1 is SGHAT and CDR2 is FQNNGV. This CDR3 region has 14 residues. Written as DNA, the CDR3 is TGTGCCAGCAATTTAGTCACACAGCAAGAGACCCAGTACTTC. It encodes CASNLVTQQETQYF.

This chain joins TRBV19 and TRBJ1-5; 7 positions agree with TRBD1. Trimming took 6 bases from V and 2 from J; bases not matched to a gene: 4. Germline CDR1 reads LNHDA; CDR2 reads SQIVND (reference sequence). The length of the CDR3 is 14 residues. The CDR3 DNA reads TGTGCCAGTAGCCTGACAGGGCGCAATCAGCCCCAGCATTTT. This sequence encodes CASSLTGRNQPQHF.

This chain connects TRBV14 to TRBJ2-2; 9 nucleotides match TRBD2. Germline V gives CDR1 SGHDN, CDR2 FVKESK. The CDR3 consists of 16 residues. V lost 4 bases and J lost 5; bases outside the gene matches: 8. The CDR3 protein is CASSPRVSGRTGELFF. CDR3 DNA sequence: TGTGCCAGCAGCCCCCGAGTTAGCGGGAGAACCGGGGAGCTGTTTTTT.